The 26 T cell receptor beta chains reported below all come from one sample, sequenced in a study of T cell responses to AZD1222 COVID-19 vaccine. This table comes from immunoSEQ multiplex PCR, and its TCRdb copy is limited to in-frame clones, with some not included. The sample yields tens of thousands of clones, over 75% seen once. The input for sequencing was peripheral blood, taken 28 days after the second AZD1222 dose. These receptors were collected from an adult who received the AZD1222 COVID-19 vaccine.

For this clone: Additional DNA sequences in this sample encode the identical CDR3. The chain has TRBV7-2 and TRBJ1-2; 9 nucleotides agree with TRBD1. Germline V gene sequence: CDR1 SGHTA, CDR2 FQGNSA. The CDR3 is made up of 14 amino acids. Trimming removed 5 bases from V and 3 bases from J; junction bases left unmatched: 4. CDR3 bases: TGTGCCAGCAGCCAGGGACAGGGTTACTATGGCTACACCTTC. The encoded protein is CASSQGQGYYGYTF.

The rearrangement links TRBV27 to TRBJ1-5; 9 bases match TRBD1. This CDR3 spans 16 amino acids. The germline gives CDR1 MNHEY, CDR2 SMNVEV (reference sequence). V trimming: 5 bases; J trimming: 1 base; junction bases outside the gene matches: 6. The CDR3 coding sequence is TGTGCCAGCAGTAGGGACAGGGCCGTGAGCAATCAGCCCCAGCATTTT. Translated: CASSRDRAVSNQPQHF.

CDR3 residues: CASSLESARDYEQYF. The DNA of the CDR3 is TGTGCCAGCAGCTTGGAGTCGGCTCGGGACTACGAGCAGTACTTC. This sequence joins TRBV5-4 and TRBJ2-7; D may be TRBD2 (5 bases). V lost 0 bases and J 3 bases, leaving 13 bases between the germline ends. CDR3 length: 15 residues. Germline lookup yields CDR1 SGHNT and CDR2 YYREEE (reference sequence).

The chain links TRBV4-1 to TRBJ1-2; a possible D gene is TRBD1 (5 bases). V was pared by 2 bases and J by 4 bases, with 14 bases between. Germline V gene data show CDR1 as MGHRA and CDR2 as YSYEKL. The CDR3 is 15 residues long. Written as DNA, the CDR3 is TGCGCCAGCAGCCAACGGGGCAACCGGGTCTATGGCTACACCTTC. Its translation is CASSQRGNRVYGYTF.

This clone was seen a single time. CDR3 protein: CASSQPSGGGELFF. CDR3 nucleotides: TGCGCCAGCAGCCAACCTAGCGGGGGAGGGGAGCTGTTTTTT. The chain joins TRBV4-3 to TRBJ2-2; 10 nucleotides line up with TRBD2. The germline CDR1 and CDR2 sequences are LGHNA and YSLEER. The CDR3 contains 14 residues. The V and J ends lost 2 bases and 8 bases, in that order; junction bases with no gene match: 2.

The rearrangement links TRBV6-2 or TRBV6-3 to TRBJ2-3; 7 bases align to TRBD2. Germline CDR1 MNHEY, CDR2 SVGEGT. CDR3 length equals 15 residues. V was clipped by 5 bases and J by 2 bases; unmatched bases: 7. The CDR3 DNA is TGTGCCAGCAGTCCCGGACGGGAGGCCACAGATACGCAGTATTTT. It codes for CASSPGREATDTQYF.

V is TRBV18 and J is TRBJ1-5, with no clear D. The CDR3 runs to 14 residues. Germline-derived CDR1 and CDR2 are KGHSH and LQKENI. V was pared by 2 bases and J by 5 bases, with 10 bases between. Here the CDR3 DNA reads TGTGCCAGCTCACCAAGGGCTATAGATCAGCCCCAGCATTTT. Residues: CASSPRAIDQPQHF.

The table lists this clone with a few counts. The chain couples TRBV5-1 to TRBJ1-5; TRBD1 agrees at 7 bases. Germline V gene lookup returns CDR1 SGHRS and CDR2 YFSETQ. The CDR3 length is 15 residues. The trim removed 4 bases at V and 2 bases at J, leaving 6 bases unmatched. The CDR3 region has the DNA TGCGCCAGCAGCCTGACAGGGTCGGGCAATCAGCCCCAGCATTTT. Its translation is CASSLTGSGNQPQHF.

V usage is TRBV7-9 and J usage is TRBJ1-4; maybe TRBD1 (5 bases). V was cut by 5 bases and J by 6 bases, with 13 bases left in between. The CDR3 extends over 14 amino acids. CDR1 SEHNR and CDR2 FQNEAQ come from the germline V gene (reference sequence). This CDR3 is CASSRDQGDEKLFF. DNA of the CDR3: TGTGCCAGCAGCCGGGACCAAGGCGATGAAAAACTGTTTTTT.

The J gene is TRBJ2-1, the V gene TRBV4-1, with 8 bases fitting TRBD2. The CDR3 is 16 amino acids. After removal of 4 bases from V and 8 bases from J, the junction contained 13 bases not matched to a gene. CDR1 and CDR2 from the germline V gene are MGHRA and YSYEKL. CDR3 sequence (DNA): TGCGCCAGCAGCCGGGTAGCGGGGACTAATGCGGATGAGCAGTTCTTC. Its protein is CASSRVAGTNADEQFF.

The gene calls are TRBV7-2 and TRBJ2-3; 14 bases are a match to TRBD2. V gave up 1 base and J gave up 9 bases; unmatched junction bases: 6. The CDR3 is made up of 16 amino acids. CDR1 is SGHTA and CDR2 is FQGNSA in the germline V gene. The CDR3 loop is CASSLVPGTSGGTQYF. CDR3 bases: TGTGCCAGCAGCTTAGTACCCGGGACTAGCGGGGGCACGCAGTATTTT.

This rearrangement joins TRBV5-4 to TRBJ1-6; 7 bases align to TRBD1. CDR1 is SGHNT and CDR2 is YYREEE in the germline V gene (reference sequence). This CDR3 comprises 15 residues. J was trimmed by 0 bases and V by 9 bases; bases with no gene match: 6. CDR3 protein: CATATGSSYNSPLHF. The CDR3 DNA reads as TGTGCCACCGCGACAGGGAGCTCCTATAATTCACCCCTCCACTTT.

In this sample, this clone turned up once. The chain links TRBV6-4 to TRBJ2-3; 14 nucleotides line up with TRBD2. Germline values: CDR1 MRHNA, CDR2 SNTAGT. Trimming cost V 7 bases and J 11 bases; bases outside gene matches: 5. CDR3 length: 13 residues. The CDR3 loop reads CASTGLAGGQQYF. DNA of the CDR3: TGTGCCAGCACCGGACTAGCGGGGGGACAGCAGTATTTT.

This clone was recorded a few times. J is TRBJ1-1 and V is TRBV9; D call uncertain. From germline, CDR1 is SGDLS and CDR2 YYNGEE. The CDR3 is 13 residues long. Deletions cut 3 bases from V and 4 bases from J, with 10 bases between. CDR3 sequence (DNA): TGTGCCAGCAGCGCCCATCGGGGCACTGAAGCTTTCTTT. It specifies CASSAHRGTEAFF.

The chain uses TRBV5-8 and TRBJ1-5, with D possibly TRBD1 on 6 matching bases. Trimming shortened V by 4 bases and J by 0 bases, and 14 bases separated the two germline ends. Germline values: CDR1 SGHTS, CDR2 YDEGEE. The CDR3 is made up of 16 amino acids. DNA of the CDR3: TGTGCCAGCAGCCCGTCGACAGGCTATAGCAATCAGCCCCAGCATTTT. Translated: CASSPSTGYSNQPQHF.

The rearrangement uses TRBV3-1 (or the pseudogene TRBV3-2) and TRBJ1-6; a possible D gene is TRBD1 (6 bases). The ends were cut back, 6 bases at V and 10 bases at J, with 19 bases in the middle. The CDR3 runs 15 residues. Looked up from germline, CDR1 is LGHDT and CDR2 is YNNKEL (reference sequence). The CDR3 bases are TGTGCCAGCAGGGACGAGGGGGGGATAGGGTCACCCCTCCACTTT. It is translated as CASRDEGGIGSPLHF.

This chain uses TRBV25-1 with TRBJ1-6; D is unclear. Deletions cut 6 bases from V and 1 base from J, with 7 bases between. The CDR3 has 14 amino acids. The V gene's germline CDR1 is MGHDK and CDR2 SYGVNS. CDR3 loop: CASREASYNSPLHF. The CDR3, as DNA: TGTGCCAGCAGGGAGGCGTCCTATAATTCACCCCTCCACTTT. The full variable domain, completed using reference TRBV25-1 and TRBJ1-6, is EADIYQTPRYLVIGTGKKITLECSQTMGHDKMYWYQQDPGMELHLIHYSYGVNSTEKGDLSSESTVSRIRTEHFPLTLESARPSHTSQYLCASREASYNSPLHFGNGTRLTVT.

This chain joins TRBV21-1 and TRBJ2-2. TRBV21-1 is a recognized pseudogene. CDR3 length equals 17 residues. CDR3 protein: CASRRNLATGLTGELFF. For the CDR3, the DNA is TGTGCCAGCAGGAGGAATCTAGCAACAGGCTTGACCGGGGAGCTGTTTTTT.

The gene calls are TRBV10-2 and TRBJ2-3; TRBD2 aligns across 11 bases. CDR1 and CDR2 (germline): WSHSY, SAAADI. This CDR3 has 16 amino acids. V trimming: 6 bases; J trimming: 0 bases; junction bases outside the gene matches: 5. CDR3 amino acids: CASRPTSGASTDTQYF. CDR3 DNA: TGCGCCAGCAGACCGACTAGCGGGGCTAGCACAGATACGCAGTATTTT.

The chain is built from TRBV7-6 and TRBJ2-7, with unresolved D. Germline V gives CDR1 SGHVS, CDR2 FNYEAQ. Trimming pared 1 base from V and 0 bases from J, leaving 7 bases between. This CDR3 spans 14 amino acids. In nucleotides, the CDR3 is TGTGCCAGCAGCTTAGGACTCCACTCCTACGAGCAGTACTTC. Protein sequence: CASSLGLHSYEQYF.

The rearrangement uses TRBV18 and TRBJ1-5, with D possibly TRBD1 on 5 matching bases. Germline CDR1 is KGHSH and CDR2 is LQKENI. Trimming pared 3 bases from V and 2 bases from J, leaving 8 bases between. The CDR3 is 14 amino acids. CDR3 in amino acids: CASSPMGGNQPQHF. CDR3 nucleotide sequence: TGTGCCAGCTCACCGATGGGGGGCAATCAGCCCCAGCATTTT.

The J gene is TRBJ2-7, the V gene TRBV18, with TRBD2 as a possible D gene (6 bases). The length of the CDR3 is 14 residues. V gave up 2 bases and J gave up 1 base, with 9 bases separating them. Germline CDR1 KGHSH, CDR2 LQKENI. The CDR3 protein is CASSPGGGSYEQYF. The CDR3 DNA sequence: TGTGCCAGCTCACCAGGTGGGGGGTCCTACGAGCAGTACTTC.

The chain combines TRBV6-5 with TRBJ2-3; D unclear. Trimming cost V 4 bases and J 3 bases, with 11 bases left between them. The germline V gene encodes CDR1 MNHEY and CDR2 SVGAGI. The CDR3 consists of 14 residues. The CDR3 is CASSSARPTDTQYF. The CDR3 DNA reads as TGTGCCAGCAGTTCCGCTAGACCAACAGATACGCAGTATTTT.

The CDR3 sequence is CASSLMSYGYTF. CDR3 nucleotide sequence: TGTGCCAGCAGTTTAATGAGCTATGGCTACACCTTC. J is TRBJ1-2 and V is TRBV28; D is uncertain. CDR1 MDHEN and CDR2 SYDVKM come from the germline V gene. This CDR3 region has 12 residues. The V and J ends lost 2 bases and 4 bases respectively, with 5 bases between them.

The chain has TRBV7-9 and TRBJ1-1, with 8 bases lining up with TRBD1. The V gene end was trimmed by 3 bases and the J gene end by 1 base; junction bases not matched to a gene: 7. Germline V gene lookup returns CDR1 SEHNR and CDR2 FQNEAQ (reference sequence). The length of the CDR3 is 16 residues. The CDR3, as DNA: TGTGCCAGCAGCTTGACAATGACAGGGGCGAACACTGAAGCTTTCTTT. Its translation: CASSLTMTGANTEAFF.

The chain couples TRBV6-5 to TRBJ2-3; 9 bases match TRBD2. Trimming removed 2 bases from V and 3 bases from J; junction bases left unmatched: 3. From germline, CDR1 is MNHEY and CDR2 SVGAGI. This CDR3 comprises 15 residues. The CDR3 region has the DNA TGTGCCAGCAGTTACGCGGGACTAGCTACAGATACGCAGTATTTT. Translation gives CASSYAGLATDTQYF.